A selection of T cell receptor beta chains follows, all from one sample in a study of a mutant IDH1 vaccine in newly diagnosed glioma. No antigens are known for them. This table comes from immunoSEQ multiplex PCR, and its TCRdb copy is limited to in-frame clones, with some not included. Among 35,000 to 50,000 clones listed, roughly 92% were seen once. This specimen was PBMCs, taken from a glioma patient whose treatment included an IDH1 peptide vaccine. Source of these receptors: a man aged 45 to 65 with glioma. Both conserved end residues are part of each CDR3. D genes are given only for firm matches. Where a row states a size, it is once, few, many or the class of an expanded clone; other rows omit it.

V gene,D gene,clone size,CDR3 length,J gene,CDR3 protein,CDR3 DNA
TRBV7-9,-,-,14,TRBJ1-3,CASSPLGAGDTIYF,TGTGCCAGCAGCCCCCTCGGGGCAGGCGACACCATATATTTT
TRBV6-6,TRBD2,-,14,TRBJ2-7,CASSPNSGINEQYF,TGTGCCAGCAGTCCGAATAGCGGGATCAACGAGCAGTACTTC
TRBV19,TRBD1,-,16,TRBJ1-1,CASSQGAGSLNTEAFF,TGTGCCAGTTCACAGGGGGCCGGGAGCCTTAACACTGAAGCTTTCTTT
TRBV2,-,-,13,TRBJ2-7,CASGSRDSYEQYF,TGTGCCAGCGGTTCCCGGGACTCCTACGAGCAGTACTTC
TRBV2,-,few,14,TRBJ1-2,CASRGDSPLYGYTF,TGTGCCAGCAGGGGAGACAGCCCGCTCTATGGCTACACCTTC
TRBV30,TRBD2,-,14,TRBJ2-2,CAWGKGLATGELFF,TGTGCCTGGGGCAAGGGACTAGCGACCGGGGAGCTGTTTTTT
TRBV6-1,-,-,14,TRBJ1-5,CASREGPTSQPQHF,TGTGCCAGCCGCGAAGGGCCAACCAGTCAGCCCCAGCATTTT
TRBV7-2,-,-,15,TRBJ1-2,CASSSGQRTVYGYTF,TGTGCCAGCAGCTCGGGACAACGGACCGTCTATGGCTACACCTTC
TRBV7-9,-,-,15,TRBJ2-5,CASSHNRATQETQYF,TGTGCCAGCAGTCACAACAGGGCAACCCAAGAGACCCAGTACTTC
TRBV5-4,-,-,14,TRBJ1-1,CASSLARANTEAFF,TGTGCCAGCAGCTTGGCCCGGGCGAACACTGAAGCTTTCTTT
TRBV10-3,TRBD1,few,15,TRBJ2-7,CAIRPGQASTYEQYF,TGTGCCATCAGGCCGGGACAGGCTTCAACCTACGAGCAGTACTTC
TRBV29-1,TRBD1,-,15,TRBJ2-7,CSVENHRGVSYEQYF,TGCAGCGTTGAAAACCACAGGGGGGTCTCCTACGAGCAGTACTTC
TRBV9,-,-,15,TRBJ1-1,CASSVAIDSATEAFF,TGTGCCAGCAGCGTAGCGATAGACTCGGCCACTGAAGCTTTCTTT
TRBV7-9,-,-,15,TRBJ2-5,CASSRDGGRTETQYF,TGTGCCAGCAGCCGCGACGGAGGGAGGACGGAGACCCAGTACTTC